Described below is a single T cell receptor beta chain sequence and its context. Its antigen is unknown. Base qualities are not provided; no much larger clone lies one nucleotide away. Libraries were made using the immunoSEQ multiplex PCR assay. What TCRdb holds here is the immuneACCESS table cut down to in-frame rearrangements. Part of the clones is not present; checked against another copy, under half of the missing clones reflect an unresolved V gene, and the others are unexplained. The sample table contains some 120,000 clones; only one count was recorded for around 86% of them. Around 9% of the sample lies in the top ten. The sample is drawn from a study of control samples from healthy donors and cancer patients (TCRdb year 2020). Sample: blood. This TCR was sampled from a middle-aged man in good health.

CDR3 loop: CASSINGGRLYGYTF. The nucleotides read TGTGCCAGTAGTATAAATGGAGGACGGCTCTATGGCTACACCTTC. Recombination joined TRBV19 with TRBJ1-2; the D gene is not confidently resolved. From the cysteine through the phenylalanine, the CDR3 covers 15 amino acids. CDR3 DNA only is kept here, 45 bases in frame from base 1. V is shortened by 2 bases, J by 4 bases, and the region joining them spans 14 bases. CDR1 and CDR2 (LNHDA, SQIVND) derive from the germline V gene (reference sequence). Full variable domain (CDR3 extended with the reference TRBV19 and TRBJ1-2 proteins): DGGITQSPKYLFRKEGQNVTLSCEQNLNHDAMYWYRQDPGQGLRLIYYSQIVNDFQKGDIAEGYSVSREKKESFPLTVTSAQKNPTAFYLCASSINGGRLYGYTFGSGTRLTVV.